This T cell receptor beta chain was profiled in a study of immune characterization of retroperitoneal liposarcoma (dated by TCRdb to between 2017 and 2020). The CDR3 numbers 14 residues from cysteine through phenylalanine. Here the CDR3 DNA is all that survives: 42 bases in frame from base 1. The CDR1 and CDR2 encoded by the germline V gene are MNHNS and SASEGT. This clonotype has only a few counts. What this receptor recognizes is not known. Per-base quality was not reported, and no clone a single base away is much larger than it. Library preparation used PCR. Sequenced on a NextSeq 500. TCRdb itself trimmed the public reads at Q25 with fastp, ran MiXCR and retained productive beta chains. Records with the same CDR3 protein are collapsed into one entry carrying the most frequent genes and DNA. The sample table lists roughly 11,000 distinct CDR3 sequences, roughly 26% of them with a count of one. Clones ranked in the top ten supply 8.5% to 9.5% of the sample.

The receptor was isolated from a female donor with retroperitoneal liposarcoma. Material for sequencing was tumor tissue. This chain is built from TRBV6-1 and TRBJ2-1; no D gene call is confident. TRBJ2-7 explains the end of the DNA better; the J call may be wrong. CDR3 loop: CASSEKGSSYEQYF. The nucleotides are TGTGCCAGCAGTGAAAAGGGCAGTTCCTACGAGCAGTACTTC.